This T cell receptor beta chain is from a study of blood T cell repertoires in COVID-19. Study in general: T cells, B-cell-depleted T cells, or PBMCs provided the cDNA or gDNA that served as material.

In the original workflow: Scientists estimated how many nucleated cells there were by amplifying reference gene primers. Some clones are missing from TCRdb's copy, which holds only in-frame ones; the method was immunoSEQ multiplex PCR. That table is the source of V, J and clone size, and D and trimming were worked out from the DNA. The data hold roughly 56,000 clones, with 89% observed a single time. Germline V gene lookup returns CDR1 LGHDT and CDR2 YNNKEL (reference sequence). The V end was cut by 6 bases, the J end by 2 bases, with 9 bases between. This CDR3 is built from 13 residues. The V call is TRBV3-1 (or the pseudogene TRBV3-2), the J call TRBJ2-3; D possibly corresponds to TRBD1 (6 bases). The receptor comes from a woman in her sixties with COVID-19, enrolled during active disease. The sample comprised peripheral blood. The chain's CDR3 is CASSGQLTDTQYF. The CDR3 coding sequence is TGTGCCAGCAGTGGACAGCTCACAGATACGCAGTATTTT.